This T cell receptor beta chain appears in the sequencing data of a study of blood T cell repertoires in COVID-19. Across the whole study: Collection of acute and convalescent COVID-19 samples took place in the United States, Italy and Spain. In each case, the material was cDNA or gDNA derived from T cells, B-cell-depleted T cells, or PBMCs.

The data were produced by immunoSEQ multiplex PCR, yet TCRdb's version contains in-frame clones alone and is incomplete. This sample has approximately 90,000 clones, with about 84% found just once. The origin of this receptor is a man older than 75 with active or convalescent COVID-19. What was sequenced was peripheral blood.

This CDR3 is CASSPGTGAYEQYF. CDR3 DNA sequence: TGTGCCAGCAGCCCGGGCACAGGGGCCTACGAGCAGTACTTC. The chain carries TRBV5-4 and TRBJ2-7, with 7 bases lining up with TRBD1. This CDR3 is built from 14 residues. The germline gives CDR1 SGHNT, CDR2 YYREEE (reference sequence). V dropped 4 bases and J dropped 2; count of bases not matched to a gene: 6.